Here is one T cell receptor beta chain with its context. There is no known antigen for this receptor. Per-base qualities were not stored, and no clone one base away is much larger. This sample was taken from a study of shared clonotypes between healthy human individuals (TCRdb year 2020). As for the study more broadly: Two women and a few men aged 18 to 49 years were included in the cohort. Libraries were prepared and TCR repertoires were sequenced by different laboratories using diverse techniques, in order to increase sequencing depth and limit assay-specific biases. For each donor, CD4 naive and CD4 memory were each run on three plates, CD8 naive on two plates, and CD8 memory on one plate. To estimate repertoire size and how much clonotype sharing occurs between individuals, the study deeply sequenced the blood TCR repertoires of five healthy adults. Leukapheresis yielded between about 0.85 and 10 billion PBMCs per donor.

Healthy HIV-negative adults with no recently reported acute infections or vaccinations were included as donors. All donors were Caucasian adults living in Nashville, Tennessee, USA. Magnetic negative selection was used to enrich CD4+ T cells, after which naive cells were positively selected on CD45RA and the negative fraction became the memory subset. Blood was obtained by leukapheresis, after which PBMCs were separated by Ficoll-Histopaque density gradient centrifugation and cryopreserved in liquid nitrogen vapor phase. Purity and quantity of every magnetically sorted T cell population were checked by analytical flow cytometry. From each sorted fraction, genomic DNA was isolated and quantified by UV absorbance on a Nanodrop 2000c. What the work shows at the level of the full study, not this receptor alone: Because the study included a small number of donors, the genetic and exposure-history diversity represented was limited. Only blood was sampled, and tissue TCR repertoires likely differ from those in blood. Naive subsets generally had larger estimated clonotype richness than memory subsets. Based on pairwise subsampling, the degree of clonotype sharing among donors was expected to be affected by sequencing depth. Rarefaction of sorted-subset datasets indicated incomplete sequencing despite the large sequencing depth. When several donors were compared, the shared fraction of clonotypes was approximately 5% for naive CD4, less than 4% for naive CD8, 2% to 2.5% for memory CD4, and approximately 0.4% for memory CD8. Clonotypes shared by all four sorted-subset donors showed higher generation probabilities than non-shared clonotypes.

Using the deep immunoSEQ assay, multiplex PCR amplified TCR CDR3 regions from genomic DNA. For each cell subset, the extracted genomic DNA was distributed evenly across all wells of several immunoSEQ 96-well plates, and each plate served as one replicate. For sorted subsets, 200 to 250 ng genomic DNA, equal to tens of thousands of T cell genomes, was loaded into each replicate PCR. Purified libraries were measured with a Qubit 3.0 fluorometer, size-checked on a Bioanalyzer 2100, and measured again with the KAPA Library Quantification kit. Each immunoSEQ 96-well plate was sequenced on its own single-read 150-cycle Illumina NextSeq 550 flow cell. In the authors' own workflow: Because the immunoSEQ output included only junctional sequences and no quality scores, the filtering could not be the same as the filtering used for full-length reads. Sequences were annotated with PyIR, a Python wrapper for IgBLAST v1.9, using IMGT germline references to assign V/J genes and CDR3. Reads were filtered out if the reads had weak V/J assignments (E-value above 1e-6), no CDR3, stop codons, out-of-frame junctions, or ambiguous translated residues. V3J clonotypes were defined as sequences sharing the same inferred V gene, J gene, and CDR3 amino acid sequence. To compute the percentage overlap between repertoires, the number of shared unique clonotypes was divided by the size of the smaller repertoire. Three approaches were used to assess repertoire richness: RTK rarefaction, the Chao1 estimator, and Recon v2.1 estimates of unobserved clonotypes. Generation probabilities for all TCRbeta clonotypes obtained by the gDNA method from a handful of donors were computed using OLGA. Drawn from immuneACCESS, this table holds only the in-frame rearrangements with V and J called that TCRdb kept. Clones are partly lost; checked studies trace under half to an unresolved V gene and leave the rest unexplained. Clone size and V and J calls were adopted from that table, with D and trimming inferred from the DNA. The sample records 1.4 million to 1.5 million clones, roughly 96% of which are singletons. The ten largest clones represent over 1% of the sample.

The specimen sequenced was naive CD4+ T cells sorted from blood. The cell subset or site label, read with the paper, signifies: CD45RA+ positively selected. This TCR derives from a young man in good health.

DNA sequence: TGTGCCAGCAGCGCCCTCGACCAAGGGGCCGCCCCGGAGACCCAGTACTTC. This translates into CASSALDQGAAPETQYF. Recombination joined TRBV9 with TRBJ2-5; matching of 5 bases hints at TRBD1 as the D gene. There are 17 amino acids in the CDR3, from cysteine to phenylalanine inclusive. CDR3 DNA is the only sequence kept; it has 51 bases, read in frame from the first base. V and J lose 3 bases and 5 bases, and a span of 23 bases separates them. Sequences SGDLS (CDR1) and YYNGEE (CDR2) are obtained from the germline V gene.